The rows below give T cell receptor beta chains drawn from one sample of a study of cytomegalovirus exposure and HLA in healthy donors. This table comes from immunoSEQ multiplex PCR, and its TCRdb copy is limited to in-frame clones, with some not included. This sample has roughly 150,000 clones, with about 80% found just once. Sequencing input: PBMCs. The receptor set was obtained from a man aged 25 to 45 in good health and CMV-seronegative. The CDR3 runs from the conserved cysteine through the conserved F or W. D genes are given only for firm matches. Expanded clones get a size class; other rows say once, few or many, or leave the size out.

abundance	v_gene	j_gene	d_gene	CDR3aa	CDR3nt
-	TRBV6-6	TRBJ1-1	-	CASLLREKAFF	TGTGCCAGCTTACTCAGGGAAAAAGCTTTCTTT
-	TRBV28	TRBJ2-7	-	CASSLNFRYEQYF	TGTGCCAGCAGTTTGAACTTTCGGTACGAGCAGTACTTC
-	TRBV7-9	TRBJ2-3	-	CASSQFGGDDTQYF	TGTGCCAGCAGCCAGTTTGGAGGGGACGATACGCAGTATTTT
-	TRBV5-8	TRBJ1-1	-	CASSGRQSMNTEAFF	TGTGCCAGCAGCGGTAGACAAAGCATGAACACTGAAGCTTTCTTT
-	TRBV28	TRBJ2-1	-	CASRRLVNEQFF	TGTGCCAGCAGAAGACTAGTCAATGAGCAGTTCTTC
-	TRBV30	TRBJ1-2	-	CAGRAGAPYGYTF	TGTGCCGGACGGGCGGGGGCACCCTATGGCTACACCTTC
-	TRBV7-9	TRBJ2-5	TRBD2	CASSLQAGGETQYF	TGTGCCAGCAGCTTACAAGCGGGAGGGGAGACCCAGTACTTC
-	TRBV27	TRBJ2-5	TRBD1	CASSFLPTGTTETQYF	TGTGCCAGCAGTTTCCTCCCGACAGGGACAACAGAGACCCAGTACTTC
-	TRBV9	TRBJ2-1	TRBD2	CASSVATGRGGTYNEQFF	TGTGCCAGCAGCGTAGCTACGGGAAGGGGAGGGACCTACAATGAGCAGTTCTTC
-	TRBV7-2	TRBJ2-7	TRBD1	CASSLETGSYEQYF	TGTGCCAGCAGCTTAGAGACAGGGAGCTACGAGCAGTACTTC
-	TRBV6-1	TRBJ2-7	TRBD2	CASSLSGGPYEQYF	TGTGCCAGCAGTCTTAGCGGGGGGCCCTACGAGCAGTACTTC
-	TRBV27	TRBJ2-1	TRBD2	CASSFVASGNEQFF	TGTGCCAGCAGTTTCGTCGCTAGCGGGAATGAGCAGTTCTTC
-	TRBV27	TRBJ2-6	-	CASTSGDSGANVLTF	TGTGCCAGCACTTCGGGGGACTCTGGGGCCAACGTCCTGACTTTC
-	TRBV6-1	TRBJ2-1	-	CASSELPTSSYNEQFF	TGTGCCAGCAGTGAACTCCCCACAAGCTCCTACAATGAGCAGTTCTTC
-	TRBV18	TRBJ1-4	-	CASSPPFPDEKLFF	TGTGCCAGCTCACCACCCTTTCCCGATGAAAAACTGTTTTTT
-	TRBV27	TRBJ1-4	TRBD1	CASSPRQGRLTNEKLFF	TGTGCCAGCAGTCCAAGACAGGGTCGCCTAACTAATGAAAAACTGTTTTTT
-	TRBV5-4	TRBJ2-2	TRBD2	CASSLAGGSAGELFF	TGTGCCAGCAGCTTGGCGGGAGGATCGGCCGGGGAGCTGTTTTTT
-	TRBV5-4	TRBJ2-3	-	CASSPTGHGTDTQYF	TGTGCCAGCAGCCCCACAGGGCACGGCACAGATACGCAGTATTTT
-	TRBV6-5	TRBJ2-5	TRBD1	CASSYSMQGAGETQYF	TGTGCCAGCAGTTACTCGATGCAGGGGGCAGGGGAGACCCAGTACTTC
once	TRBV29-1	TRBJ2-7	-	CSVAKRAGFLGSYEQYF	TGCAGCGTTGCGAAAAGGGCAGGGTTCCTAGGCTCCTACGAGCAGTACTTC
once	TRBV23-1	TRBJ2-1	TRBD1	CASSQYNRGDEQNEQFF	TGCGCCAGCAGTCAATACAACAGGGGGGACGAACAGAATGAGCAGTTCTTC
-	TRBV5-4	TRBJ1-3	-	CASSLARGRTFSGNTIYF	TGTGCCAGCAGCTTGGCCAGGGGAAGGACGTTCTCTGGAAACACCATATATTTT
-	TRBV18	TRBJ2-5	TRBD1	CASFGTGGIETQYF	TGTGCCAGCTTCGGGACAGGGGGCATCGAGACCCAGTACTTC
-	TRBV27	TRBJ2-7	-	CASSDGAGPSYEQYF	TGTGCCAGCAGTGATGGCGCGGGCCCGTCCTACGAGCAGTACTTC
few	TRBV5-6	TRBJ1-1	-	CASSFGGNTEAFF	TGTGCCAGCAGCTTCGGGGGGAACACTGAAGCTTTCTTT
-	TRBV2	TRBJ2-7	-	CASVGPGYEQYF	TGTGCCAGCGTCGGTCCCGGCTACGAGCAGTACTTC
-	TRBV27	TRBJ2-1	-	CASSPPGFYEQFF	TGTGCCAGCAGTCCCCCAGGGTTCTATGAGCAGTTCTTC
-	TRBV6-1	TRBJ2-7	-	CASSLNEQYF	TGTGCCAGCAGTCTTAACGAGCAGTACTTC
-	TRBV7-9	TRBJ2-1	TRBD1	CASSSGQGEFF	TGTGCCAGCAGTTCAGGACAGGGTGAGTTCTTC
-	TRBV30	TRBJ2-7	-	CAWSPGGQQYF	TGTGCCTGGAGCCCAGGGGGGCAGCAGTACTTC
-	TRBV7-9	TRBJ2-1	TRBD2	CASPSQASGLYNEQFF	TGTGCCAGCCCCTCCCAGGCTAGCGGGCTCTACAATGAGCAGTTCTTC
once	TRBV18	TRBJ2-1	-	CASSPPSDNEQFF	TGTGCCAGCTCACCACCGTCGGACAATGAGCAGTTCTTC
-	TRBV6-5	TRBJ2-2	TRBD2	CASSSELAGTVGELFF	TGTGCCAGCAGTTCCGAACTAGCGGGAACAGTCGGGGAGCTGTTTTTT
once	TRBV9	TRBJ2-1	TRBD2	CASSGQGLAGGKPYNEQFF	TGTGCCAGCAGCGGGCAGGGACTAGCGGGAGGTAAACCCTACAATGAGCAGTTCTTC
-	TRBV4-2	TRBJ2-1	TRBD1	CASSQGSGQGANEQFF	TGTGCCAGCAGCCAGGGATCGGGACAGGGGGCAAATGAGCAGTTCTTC
-	TRBV7-2	TRBJ2-1	TRBD1	CASSFRGPSNEQFF	TGTGCCAGCAGCTTTAGGGGGCCGAGCAATGAGCAGTTCTTC
-	TRBV2	TRBJ2-2	TRBD1	CASSGDRDTGELFF	TGTGCCAGCAGTGGGGACAGAGACACCGGGGAGCTGTTTTTT
-	TRBV13	TRBJ2-1	TRBD2	CASSLRGLALF	TGTGCCAGCAGCTTACGCGGACTAGCGCTCTTC
-	TRBV28	TRBJ2-2	TRBD1	CASRSTGSGELFF	TGTGCCAGCAGGTCGACAGGGTCCGGGGAGCTGTTTTTT
few	TRBV7-2	TRBJ1-4	TRBD1	CASSPYVRGNEKLFF	TGTGCCAGCAGCCCGTACGTCAGGGGGAACGAAAAACTGTTTTTT